Listed here are 2 T cell receptor beta chains from one sample, sequenced in a study of cytomegalovirus exposure and HLA in healthy donors. Data came from immunoSEQ multiplex PCR; TCRdb stores just in-frame clones and leaves some out. The sample has 70,000 to 80,000 clones, 94% seen once; the top ten hold approximately 2.1%. The sequencing sample was made of PBMCs. These TCRs come from a woman under 30 in good health and CMV-seronegative.

The chain joins TRBV12-5 to TRBJ2-3, with 8 bases fitting TRBD2. The CDR3 covers 18 residues. J lost 2 bases, V lost 0 bases, and 10 bases had no gene match. Germline V gene lookup returns CDR1 LGHNT and CDR2 FRNRAP. The CDR3 loop reads CASGLVSDGRVFTDTQYF. Here the CDR3 DNA reads TGTGCTAGTGGTTTGGTCTCCGACGGGAGGGTTTTCACAGATACGCAGTATTTT.

Worth noting for this clone: Mismatch with germline at one junction end may stem from a read error. This rearrangement joins TRBV27 to TRBJ2-7; the D gene is possibly TRBD1 (5 bases). The CDR3 sequence is 14 residues long. Germline V CDR1 and CDR2: MNHEY, SMNVEV (reference sequence). CDR3 residues: CASGLGRASYEQYF. In nucleotides, the CDR3 is TGTGCCAGCGGTTTGGGCAGGGCCTCCTACGAGCAGTACTTC.